The 18 T cell receptor beta chains listed next were all sequenced from one sample in a study of T cell responses to AZD1222 COVID-19 vaccine. Measured with immunoSEQ multiplex PCR; TCRdb has only the in-frame clones, and not every one. The sample includes around 200,000 clones, around 88% of them seen just once. The source was peripheral blood, collected on day 0 of AZD1222 vaccination. Source of these receptors: an adult in good health.

As regards this clone: A read error may account for a junction end that differs from germline. J is TRBJ2-7 and V is TRBV4-3; TRBD2 might be the D (5 bases). Germline lookup yields CDR1 LGHNA and CDR2 YSLEER. The CDR3 runs 13 residues. The CDR3 region has the DNA TGCGCCAGCAGCCAAGTGACCGCGGGCAATCCGCTCTTC. Translation: CASSQVTAGNPLF.

This clone was observed a few times. The chain recombines TRBV19 with TRBJ1-5, with TRBD1 matching 8 bases. V lost 5 bases to trimming and J lost 0 bases; unmatched junction nucleotides: 6. This CDR3 comprises 16 residues. The germline V gene encodes CDR1 LNHDA and CDR2 SQIVND (reference sequence). CDR3 DNA: TGTGCCAGTAGTCAGGACAGGGTTTATAGCAATCAGCCCCAGCATTTT. Its protein is CASSQDRVYSNQPQHF.

The chain joins TRBV11-2 to TRBJ1-2; D not certain. V lost 0 bases and J 0 bases, leaving 8 bases between the germline ends. The CDR3 runs to 15 residues. Looked up from germline, CDR1 is SGHAT and CDR2 is FQNNGV. As DNA, the CDR3 is TGTGCCAGCAGCTTAGATCGGGGATCTAACTATGGCTACACCTTC. The encoded protein is CASSLDRGSNYGYTF.

This chain joins TRBV6-5 and TRBJ1-2; D may be TRBD1 (5 bases). The CDR3 length is 15 residues. The germline V gene encodes CDR1 MNHEY and CDR2 SVGAGI. The V end lost 2 bases, the J end lost 4 bases, and 14 bases lay between the germline ends. CDR3 coding DNA: TGTGCCAGCAGTTACATCTTCGGGGGAGGCTATGGCTACACCTTC. Protein product: CASSYIFGGGYGYTF.

The CDR3 sequence is CASSRSNRNTEAFF. The CDR3 DNA sequence: TGCGCCAGCAGCCGAAGTAACAGGAACACTGAAGCTTTCTTT. This rearrangement joins TRBV5-1 to TRBJ1-1; D remains ambiguous. The CDR3 covers 14 residues. The V and J ends lost 4 bases and 1 base respectively, with 11 bases between them. Germline V gene sequence: CDR1 SGHRS, CDR2 YFSETQ.

V is TRBV18 and J is TRBJ1-5; D is unclear. The CDR3 contains 15 residues. In germline, CDR1 is KGHSH, CDR2 LQKENI. Trimming cost V 2 bases and J 4 bases, with 12 bases left between them. The CDR3 sequence is CASSPFSGNNQPQHF. Here the CDR3 DNA reads TGTGCCAGCTCACCATTTTCGGGAAATAATCAGCCCCAGCATTTT.

The rearrangement joins TRBV12-3 or TRBV12-4 to TRBJ2-5; D not certain. The CDR3 sequence is 10 residues long. V was cut by 5 bases and J by 5 bases, with 3 bases left in between. CDR3 in amino acids: CASSHETQYF. CDR3 nucleotides: TGTGCCAGCAGTCACGAGACCCAGTACTTC.

The J gene is TRBJ1-3, the V gene TRBV7-2, with 7 bases lining up with TRBD1. Germline CDR1 and CDR2: SGHTA and FQGNSA. The ends lost 10 bases at V and 4 bases at J; junction bases unmatched: 7. The CDR3 runs 13 residues. CDR3 sequence: CAIGGSGGNTIYF. The CDR3 DNA reads TGTGCCATAGGGGGCTCGGGAGGAAACACCATATATTTT.

The chain links TRBV13 to TRBJ1-2; D gene unclear. The CDR3 spans 13 residues. The V gene lost 2 bases and the J gene lost 2 bases, with 6 bases spanning the gap. From germline, CDR1 is PRHDT and CDR2 FYEKMQ (reference sequence). The CDR3 loop is CASSLSLNYGYTF. As DNA, the CDR3 is TGTGCCAGCAGCTTATCTTTAAACTATGGCTACACCTTC.

The chain couples TRBV15 to TRBJ2-7; D is unresolved. Germline values: CDR1 LNHNV, CDR2 YYDKDF (reference sequence). CDR3 length: 14 amino acids. V was clipped by 6 bases and J by 4 bases, with 16 bases between them. The CDR3 DNA is TGTGCCACCAGTCAAGGAATGACCCTTTACGAGCAGTACTTC. Its protein is CATSQGMTLYEQYF.

The chain employs TRBV10-1 and TRBJ2-7; 8 bases match TRBD1. Germline values: CDR1 WNHNN, CDR2 SYGVQD (reference sequence). This CDR3 has 15 residues. Trimming at V came to 4 bases and at J to 0 bases, leaving 5 bases not matched to a gene. The CDR3 loop reads CASSGDTGGSYEQYF. The DNA for the CDR3 is TGCGCCAGCAGTGGGGATACAGGGGGCTCCTACGAGCAGTACTTC.

The gene calls are TRBV15 and TRBJ1-5; D might be TRBD1 (6 bases). CDR1 is LNHNV and CDR2 is YYDKDF in the germline V gene (reference sequence). The CDR3 is made up of 16 amino acids. V lost 0 bases to trimming and J lost 6 bases, with 15 bases between them. Here the CDR3 DNA reads TGTGCCACCAGCAGAGATATGGTGGGGGCTAGTCAGCCCCAGCATTTT. This gives the protein CATSRDMVGASQPQHF.

V usage is TRBV29-1 and J usage is TRBJ2-6, with a possible D match to TRBD1 (5 bases). CDR3 length: 16 amino acids. Trimming shortened V by 2 bases and J by 1 base, and 12 bases separated the two germline ends. The V gene's germline CDR1 is SQVTM and CDR2 ANQGSEA. This chain's CDR3 is CSVETRTLSGANVLTF. CDR3 nucleotides: TGCAGCGTTGAAACCCGGACACTATCTGGGGCCAACGTCCTGACTTTC.

V is TRBV6-5 and J is TRBJ1-4, with D perhaps TRBD1 (6 bases). Germline values: CDR1 MNHEY, CDR2 SVGAGI. Trimming shortened V by 0 bases and J by 6 bases, and 8 bases separated the two germline ends. The CDR3 has 14 amino acids. The CDR3 is CASSYSGTYEKLFF. The CDR3 coding sequence is TGTGCCAGCAGTTACTCCGGGACATATGAAAAACTGTTTTTT.

The J gene is TRBJ1-2, the V gene TRBV27; TRBD1 aligns across 9 bases. V trimming: 6 bases; J trimming: 2 bases; junction bases outside the gene matches: 7. CDR3 length: 15 amino acids. CDR1 and CDR2 from the germline V gene are MNHEY and SMNVEV (reference sequence). CDR3 coding DNA: TGTGCCAGCAGGAAAACAGGGGGCGTCAACTATGGCTACACCTTC. This translates into CASRKTGGVNYGYTF.

The chain employs TRBV7-2 and TRBJ2-7; a weak D match, TRBD2 (5 bases). The V gene lost 1 base and the J gene lost 5 bases, with 9 bases spanning the gap. Germline CDR1 SGHTA, CDR2 FQGNSA. The CDR3 has 13 amino acids. The CDR3 loop reads CASSLGLANEQYF. CDR3 bases: TGTGCCAGCAGCTTAGGGCTAGCCAACGAGCAGTACTTC. Full variable domain (missing parts from reference TRBV7-2 and TRBJ2-7): GAGVSQSPSNKVTEKGKDVELRCDPISGHTALYWYRQSLGQGLEFLIYFQGNSAPDKSGLPSDRFSAERTGGSVSTLTIQRTQQEDSAVYLCASSLGLANEQYFGPGTRLTVT.

This clone showed up just once. This chain uses TRBV5-6 with TRBJ1-2; D not resolved. V was trimmed by 0 bases and J by 1 base, leaving 7 bases between them. The CDR3 sequence is 14 residues long. Germline loops: CDR1 SGHDT, CDR2 YYEEEE. DNA of the CDR3: TGTGCCAGCAGCTTGGAGAGCTATAACTATGGCTACACCTTC. As protein: CASSLESYNYGYTF.

The genes are TRBV7-2 and TRBJ1-1, with TRBD1 matching over 8 bases. V lost 6 bases to trimming and J lost 10 bases; unmatched junction nucleotides: 7. CDR3 length: 12 amino acids. Per germline, CDR1 SGHTA and CDR2 FQGNSA. In DNA, the CDR3 is TGTGCCAGCAGTCTGGACAGGGCGCGAGCTTTCTTT. Its protein is CASSLDRARAFF.